One TCR beta chain is described in this entry. The CDR3 extends over 16 amino acids. The V and J ends lost 5 bases and 4 bases, in that order; junction bases with no gene match: 10. Looked up from germline, CDR1 is SGHVS and CDR2 is FQNEAQ. Per the original data handling: The assay estimated nucleated cells by amplifying reference gene primers. Sequenced by immunoSEQ multiplex PCR; TCRdb stores in-frame clones only, minus some. V and J calls plus clone size are reproduced from that table; the DNA served to infer D and trimming. Seen here are roughly 100,000 clones, roughly 82% observed once, and the top ten hold roughly 29%. This record belongs to a study of blood T cell repertoires in COVID-19. In the study overall: Sites across the United States, Italy and Spain contributed samples from acute and convalescent COVID-19. PBMCs, B-cell-depleted T cells, or T cells were the source of the cDNA or gDNA that made up the material.

This receptor was identified in a man aged 55 to 69 with acute or convalescent COVID-19. The V gene is TRBV7-8, the J gene TRBJ2-3; TRBD1 agrees at 9 bases. The source material was peripheral blood. CDR3 sequence: CASSPQTGGGPDTQYF. In DNA, the CDR3 is TGTGCCAGCAGCCCGCAGACAGGGGGGGGTCCAGATACGCAGTATTTT.